One and the same sample provided the 2 T cell receptor beta chains below, sequenced in a study of T cells in women clearing cervical HPV infection. Only in-frame clones appear in the TCRdb table, and some are missing; sequencing was by immunoSEQ multiplex PCR. This sample's table reports 15,000 to 20,000 clones. The sample consisted of blood buffy coat. Receptor source: a woman aged 18 to 69 with a cervical HPV16 infection that either progressed to CIN3+ or cleared (not recorded which).

As to this clone: The read is 3 residues too short to cover the CDR3 end, so that end is filled in from the germline J gene. The V gene is TRBV20-1, the J gene TRBJ1-1, with a possible D match to TRBD1 (5 bases). The CDR3 is made up of 12 amino acids. In germline, CDR1 is DFQATT, CDR2 SNEGSKA (reference sequence). Trimming took 6 bases from V and 6 from J, leaving 14 bases between them. CDR3 DNA, as far as it was read: TGCAGTGCGCCGACAGCGGGGGCTGAA. It is translated as CSAPTAGAE. The CDR3 in full is CSAPTAGAEAFF.

About this clone itself: The read stops 3 residues short of the end of the CDR3; the missing end is completed from the germline J gene. This chain links TRBV19 with TRBJ1-1; D perhaps matches TRBD1 (5 bases). V lost 4 bases to trimming and J lost 5 bases, with 11 bases between them. CDR3 length equals 13 residues. CDR1 and CDR2 (germline): LNHDA, SQIVND (reference sequence). The CDR3 reads CASSRERGTEAFF. The sequenced CDR3 bases are TGTGCCAGTAGTAGGGAGAGGGGAACTGAA. The full variable domain, rest sourced from reference TRBV19 and TRBJ1-1, is DGGITQSPKYLFRKEGQNVTLSCEQNLNHDAMYWYRQDPGQGLRLIYYSQIVNDFQKGDIAEGYSVSREKKESFPLTVTSAQKNPTAFYLCASSRERGTEAFFGQGTRLTVV.